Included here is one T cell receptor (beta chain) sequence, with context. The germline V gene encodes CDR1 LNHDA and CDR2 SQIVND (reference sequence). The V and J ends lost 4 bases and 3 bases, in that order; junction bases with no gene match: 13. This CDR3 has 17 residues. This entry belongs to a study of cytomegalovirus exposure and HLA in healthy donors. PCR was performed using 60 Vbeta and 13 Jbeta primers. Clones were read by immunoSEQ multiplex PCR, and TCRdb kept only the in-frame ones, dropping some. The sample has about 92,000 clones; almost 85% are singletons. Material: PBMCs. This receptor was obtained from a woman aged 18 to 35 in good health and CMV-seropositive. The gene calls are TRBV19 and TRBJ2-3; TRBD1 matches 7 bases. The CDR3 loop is CASSTLGQARRTDTQYF. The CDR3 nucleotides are TGTGCCAGTAGTACCTTAGGACAGGCGAGGAGGACAGATACGCAGTATTTT.